The 13 T cell receptor beta chains below were found in one sample sequenced in a study of blood T cell repertoires in COVID-19. Sequencing was performed with immunoSEQ multiplex PCR; in TCRdb, only in-frame clones are kept and a portion is missing. The data show about 220,000 clones, more than 65% seen once. Sample: peripheral blood. Receptors originate from an elderly woman with acute or convalescent COVID-19.

The V call is TRBV3-1 (or the pseudogene TRBV3-2), the J call TRBJ2-3; 14 bases match TRBD2. Losses at the gene ends were 4 bases for V and 8 bases for J; bases not matched to a gene: 11. Germline CDR1 is LGHDT and CDR2 is YNNKEL (reference sequence). CDR3 size: 17 residues. The CDR3 nucleotides are TGTGCCAGCAGCCCCCAGACTAGCGGGGGGGCGGGAGGTACGCAGTATTTT. Amino acids: CASSPQTSGGAGGTQYF.

In its sample, this clone was seen once. The rearrangement uses TRBV5-1 and TRBJ1-1; 7 positions agree with TRBD1. The CDR3 is 14 residues long. Looked up from germline, CDR1 is SGHRS and CDR2 is YFSETQ. J was trimmed by 5 bases and V by 6 bases; bases with no gene match: 10. CDR3 amino acids: CASMVGGAGTEAFF. The CDR3 nucleotides read TGCGCCAGCATGGTAGGGGGCGCCGGAACTGAAGCTTTCTTT.

This rearrangement joins TRBV7-2 to TRBJ1-2; 10 nucleotides align to TRBD1. Germline CDR1 is SGHTA and CDR2 is FQGNSA. The CDR3 loop spans 15 amino acids. Trimming took 1 base from V and 5 from J; bases not matched to a gene: 4. The CDR3 bases are TGTGCCAGCAGCTTAGGCGGGACAGGGGTGTATGGCTACACCTTC. It is translated as CASSLGGTGVYGYTF. The full variable domain, rest sourced from reference TRBV7-2 and TRBJ1-2, is GAGVSQSPSNKVTEKGKDVELRCDPISGHTALYWYRQSLGQGLEFLIYFQGNSAPDKSGLPSDRFSAERTGGSVSTLTIQRTQQEDSAVYLCASSLGGTGVYGYTFGSGTRLTVV.

The CDR3 sequence: CASSLSGGDYEQYF. The CDR3 DNA reads as TGTGCCAGCAGTTTATCCGGGGGAGACTACGAGCAGTACTTC. This sequence joins TRBV27 and TRBJ2-7; D is perhaps TRBD2 (6 bases). The germline V gene has CDR1 MNHEY and CDR2 SMNVEV (reference sequence). The length of the CDR3 is 14 residues. Deletions cut 0 bases from V and 3 bases from J, with 9 bases between.

The chain couples TRBV7-6 to TRBJ2-5; D might be TRBD2 (6 bases). Trimming removed 3 bases from V and 5 bases from J, with 19 bases in between. The CDR3 sequence is 16 residues long. Germline V gives CDR1 SGHVS, CDR2 FNYEAQ. The CDR3 sequence: CASSFSPGVARETQYF. CDR3 coding DNA: TGTGCCAGCAGCTTTTCCCCGGGGGTAGCGAGGGAGACCCAGTACTTC.

This clone has only a few counts. The chain couples TRBV18 to TRBJ2-7; a possible D gene is TRBD2 (6 bases). Germline V lookup: CDR1 KGHSH, CDR2 LQKENI. CDR3 length: 15 residues. V was cut by 2 bases and J by 2 bases, with 13 bases left in between. The CDR3 loop reads CASSPSEGGAYEQYF. CDR3 coding DNA: TGTGCCAGCTCACCAAGTGAAGGAGGGGCCTACGAGCAGTACTTC.

In this sample, this clone turned up a few times. The chain has TRBV6-5 and TRBJ1-1; possibly TRBD1 for D (6 bases). Trimming pared 0 bases from V and 1 base from J, leaving 9 bases between. This CDR3 contains 15 residues. The V gene's germline CDR1 is MNHEY and CDR2 SVGAGI. As DNA, the CDR3 is TGTGCCAGCAGTTACTCCAGGGGCCGGAACACTGAAGCTTTCTTT. Amino acids: CASSYSRGRNTEAFF.

With respect to this clone: The junction shows a germline mismatch at one end, possibly a read error. J is TRBJ1-2 and V is TRBV4-2; TRBD1 agrees at 9 bases. The CDR3 sequence is 17 residues long. Per germline, CDR1 LGHNA and CDR2 YNFKEQ. The CDR3, as DNA: TGTGCCAGCAGCCAACCCCCCGGGACAGGGCCTAATTATGGCTACACCTTC. Translating gives CASSQPPGTGPNYGYTF.

V usage is TRBV15 and J usage is TRBJ1-4; D not resolved. With 2 bases removed from V and 0 bases from J, the gap between germline ends came to 7 bases. CDR1 and CDR2 (germline): LNHNV, YYDKDF (reference sequence). The CDR3 length is 15 residues. The CDR3 DNA reads TGTGCCACCAGCAGATACACATCAACTAATGAAAAACTGTTTTTT. As protein: CATSRYTSTNEKLFF.

This clone came up once. The sample has other DNA sequences that encode this CDR3 too. The V gene is TRBV19, the J gene TRBJ1-1; 7 bases align to TRBD1. Looked up from germline, CDR1 is LNHDA and CDR2 is SQIVND (reference sequence). V was clipped by 5 bases and J by 5 bases; unmatched bases: 8. CDR3 length equals 14 residues. CDR3 sequence (DNA): TGTGCCAGTAGTGGAGGGGGCGGAAGGACTGAAGCTTTCTTT. Amino acids: CASSGGGGRTEAFF.

The rearrangement uses TRBV11-1 and TRBJ1-2; the D gene is possibly TRBD1 (6 bases). The germline gives CDR1 SGHAT, CDR2 FQDESV (reference sequence). V lost 4 bases, J lost 1 base, and 10 bases lay in between. This CDR3 is 14 amino acids long. The CDR3 bases are TGTGCCAGCAGCTCCGGGACATATAACTATGGCTACACCTTC. Translated, it gives CASSSGTYNYGYTF.

V and J are TRBV10-3 and TRBJ1-5; the D is unclear. Looked up from germline, CDR1 is ENHRY and CDR2 is SYGVKD. Trimming shortened V by 4 bases and J by 2 bases, and 6 bases separated the two germline ends. The CDR3 loop spans 13 amino acids. This CDR3 is CAISGARNQPQHF. The CDR3 DNA reads TGTGCCATCAGTGGAGCCCGCAATCAGCCCCAGCATTTT.

J is TRBJ1-3 and V is TRBV3-1 (or the pseudogene TRBV3-2), with D tentatively TRBD1 (6 bases). The V gene's germline CDR1 is LGHDT and CDR2 YNNKEL (reference sequence). This CDR3 has 15 amino acids. Trimming pared 2 bases from V and 3 bases from J, leaving 11 bases between. As DNA, the CDR3 is TGTGCCAGCAGCCAAAGCCAGGGGTATGGAAACACCATATATTTT. This translates into CASSQSQGYGNTIYF.